A single sample gave rise to the 7 T cell receptor beta chains below, sequenced in a study of blood T cell repertoires in COVID-19. Sequencing was performed with immunoSEQ multiplex PCR; in TCRdb, only in-frame clones are kept and a portion is missing. The table has over 150,000 clones, roughly 90% seen once; the top ten hold about 3.9%. The sample taken for sequencing was peripheral blood. Receptor source: a woman aged 60 to 75 who had recovered from COVID-19.

This rearrangement joins TRBV24-1 to TRBJ2-1, with D perhaps matching TRBD2 (6 bases). Trimming pared 4 bases from V and 5 bases from J, leaving 17 bases between. Germline V gives CDR1 KGHDR, CDR2 SFDVKD. This CDR3 region has 16 residues. CDR3 in amino acids: CATSDPGGGRNNEQFF. The CDR3 DNA sequence: TGTGCCACCAGTGACCCTGGTGGAGGGCGGAACAATGAGCAGTTCTTC.

The genes are TRBV5-1 and TRBJ2-5; D might be TRBD2 (6 bases). The germline gives CDR1 SGHRS, CDR2 YFSETQ. Between the trimmed V and J ends, which lost 4 bases and 5 bases, there was a span of 9 bases. This CDR3 region has 12 residues. Here the CDR3 DNA reads TGCGCCAGCAGCGGGGGGATCGAGACCCAGTACTTC. It is translated as CASSGGIETQYF.

The V call is TRBV19, the J call TRBJ2-5; TRBD2 matches at 9 bases. CDR3 length: 16 amino acids. V trimming: 9 bases; J trimming: 0 bases; junction bases outside the gene matches: 11. From germline, CDR1 is LNHDA and CDR2 SQIVND (reference sequence). CDR3 bases: TGTGCCAGATCGGGAATAGCGGGGGCGAACCAAGAGACCCAGTACTTC. Translation gives CARSGIAGANQETQYF.

This sequence joins TRBV28 and TRBJ2-3, with TRBD2 as a possible D gene (5 bases). This CDR3 comprises 13 residues. CDR1 and CDR2 from the germline V gene are MDHEN and SYDVKM. V was pared by 6 bases and J by 1 base, with 8 bases between. CDR3 protein: CASRLRGTDTQYF. Written as DNA, the CDR3 is TGTGCCAGCAGATTGAGGGGCACAGATACGCAGTATTTT.

J is TRBJ1-2 and V is TRBV27; weak D call: TRBD1 (6 bases). The ends were cut back, 5 bases at V and 8 bases at J, with 18 bases in the middle. Looked up from germline, CDR1 is MNHEY and CDR2 is SMNVEV (reference sequence). CDR3 length equals 14 residues. The DNA of the CDR3 is TGTGCCAGCAGTCCCTCCCGGGGGGGCGCCGGCTACACCTTC. This encodes CASSPSRGGAGYTF.

The chain recombines TRBV30 with TRBJ2-3, with D tentatively TRBD1 (5 bases). CDR1 GTSNPN and CDR2 SVGIG come from the germline V gene (reference sequence). V lost 0 bases to trimming and J lost 6 bases, with 13 bases between them. The CDR3 consists of 14 residues. CDR3: CAWSVGAAVDTQYF. The CDR3 DNA sequence: TGTGCCTGGAGTGTAGGGGCCGCAGTGGATACGCAGTATTTT.

The V call is TRBV7-9, the J call TRBJ1-2; perhaps TRBD1 as D (6 bases). This CDR3 has 14 residues. The germline V and J ends were trimmed by 0 bases and 3 bases, with 8 bases remaining between them. Germline V lookup: CDR1 SEHNR, CDR2 FQNEAQ (reference sequence). CDR3 residues: CASSLAQGYYGYTF. DNA for the CDR3: TGTGCCAGCAGCTTAGCTCAGGGGTACTATGGCTACACCTTC.